Here is one T cell receptor beta chain with its context. Its antigen is unidentified. This entry comes from a study of cytomegalovirus exposure and HLA in healthy donors. Study-wide points: About 87% or about 30% of the time was how often most TCR beta V segments were productive, according to an earlier analysis.

CDR3 length: 16 amino acids. Germline V gives CDR1 KGHSH, CDR2 LQKENI. With 2 bases clipped from V and 0 bases from J, the junction kept 3 bases outside the gene matches. The PCR ran on 60 Vbeta and 13 Jbeta primers. Assay used: immunoSEQ multiplex PCR; TCRdb lists only in-frame clones, some missing. The table has some 130,000 clones, 80% seen once. Though nominally healthy at sampling, donors likely had unrecorded immune exposures. The rearrangement links TRBV18 to TRBJ1-5; 8 bases are shared with TRBD1. This TCR was recovered from a man aged 25 to 40 in good health and CMV-seronegative. The sample was PBMCs. The CDR3 protein is CASSPVGQGSNQPQHF. DNA of the CDR3: TGTGCCAGCTCACCAGTAGGACAGGGTAGCAATCAGCCCCAGCATTTT. Supplemented by reference TRBV18 and TRBJ1-5, the full variable domain reads NAGVMQNPRHLVRRRGQEARLRCSPMKGHSHVYWYRQLPEEGLKFMVYLQKENIIDESGMPKERFSAEFPKEGPSILRIQQVVRGDSAAYFCASSPVGQGSNQPQHFGDGTRLSIL.